This note documents a single T cell receptor beta chain sequence. At one end the junction does not follow the germline gene, possibly because of a read error. The sample is drawn from a study of cytomegalovirus exposure and HLA in healthy donors. Germline V gives CDR1 SGHDT, CDR2 YYEEEE. The CDR3 totals 19 residues. With 60 Vbeta and 13 Jbeta primers, the PCR was carried out. In the source study's methods: Later, an analysis found tens of millions of unique TCR beta chains, and 8.5 million to 12 million of these were shared. Some clones are missing from TCRdb's copy, which holds only in-frame ones; the method was immunoSEQ multiplex PCR. From that table come the V and J calls and clone size; the DNA was used to work out D and trimming. The data contain roughly 99,000 clones, 55% to 85% of them singletons.

The sequence was obtained from a man younger than 45 in good health and CMV-seronegative. The sample was PBMCs. The chain couples TRBV5-6 to TRBJ2-5; 8 bases agree with TRBD1. With the DNA end fitting TRBJ2-7 better, the J assignment may be wrong. CDR3 nucleotide sequence: TGTGCCAGCAGCTCCACGCGACAGGGGACTTGGAGAATCTCCTCCGAGCAGTACTTC. This gives the protein CASSSTRQGTWRISSEQYF.